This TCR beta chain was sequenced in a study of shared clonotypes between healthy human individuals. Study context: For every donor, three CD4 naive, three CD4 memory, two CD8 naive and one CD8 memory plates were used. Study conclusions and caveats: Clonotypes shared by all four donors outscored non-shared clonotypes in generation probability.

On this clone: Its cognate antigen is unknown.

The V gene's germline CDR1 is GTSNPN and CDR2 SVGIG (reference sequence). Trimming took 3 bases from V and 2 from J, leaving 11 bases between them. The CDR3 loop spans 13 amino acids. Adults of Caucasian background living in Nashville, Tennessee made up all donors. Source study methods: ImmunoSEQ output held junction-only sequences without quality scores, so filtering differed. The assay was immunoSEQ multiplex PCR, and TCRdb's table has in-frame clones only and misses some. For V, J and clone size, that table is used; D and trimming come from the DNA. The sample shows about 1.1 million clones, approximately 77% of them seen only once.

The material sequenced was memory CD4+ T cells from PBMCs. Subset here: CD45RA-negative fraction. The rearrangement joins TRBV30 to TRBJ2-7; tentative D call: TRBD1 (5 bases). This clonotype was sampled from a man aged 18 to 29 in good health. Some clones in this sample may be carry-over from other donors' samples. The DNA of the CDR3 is TGTGCCTGGAGCGACAGAAATACCTACGAGCAGTACTTC. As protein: CAWSDRNTYEQYF.